The source of this T cell receptor (beta chain) is a study of cytomegalovirus exposure and HLA in healthy donors. The germline V gene has CDR1 MNHNS and CDR2 SASEGT. The CDR3 loop spans 17 amino acids. V dropped 4 bases and J dropped 7 bases, with 25 bases sitting between them. Primers: 60 Vbeta forward and 13 Jbeta reverse. TCRdb's copy holds only in-frame clones and misses some; the assay was immunoSEQ multiplex PCR. The sample lists around 64,000 clones, approximately 81% occurring once. Regarding the study as a whole: Later analysis revealed greater clonal expansion in HLA-associated TCR beta chains than in equally common others.

A note on this clone: The antigen is undetermined.

The TCR comes from a woman aged 25 to 39 in good health and CMV-seropositive. This rearrangement joins TRBV6-1 to TRBJ1-2, with a tentative D call TRBD1 (5 bases). The specimen sequenced was PBMCs. This CDR3 reads CASSGLGGSGGIGGYTF. Here the CDR3 DNA reads TGTGCCAGCAGTGGACTGGGGGGGTCGGGGGGTATTGGTGGCTACACCTTC.